These T cell receptor beta chains were read from a single sample in a study of T cell responses to AZD1222 COVID-19 vaccine. The data were produced by immunoSEQ multiplex PCR, yet TCRdb's version contains in-frame clones alone and is incomplete. Among approximately 150,000 clones, 80% to 95% were seen once, and the ten largest hold approximately 1.3%. The sequences come from peripheral blood, collected 28 days after the second AZD1222 dose. All receptors derive from an adult who received the AZD1222 COVID-19 vaccine. The CDR3 runs from the conserved cysteine through the conserved F or W. The order of the fields is D gene, V gene, clone size, J gene, CDR3 protein, CDR3 DNA. D genes are given only for firm matches. Not all rows give a size; the values are once, few, many and, for expanded clones, a class.

>TRBD2|TRBV9|-|TRBJ2-3
CASSVRESGGPPDTQYF
TGTGCCAGCAGCGTACGAGAGAGCGGGGGGCCCCCAGATACGCAGTATTTT
>-|TRBV4-1|many|TRBJ2-2
CASSQVPLGANTGELFF
TGCGCCAGCAGCCAAGTACCCTTAGGCGCGAACACCGGGGAGCTGTTTTTT
>TRBD1|TRBV6-6|-|TRBJ2-7
CASSFRDRYEQYF
TGTGCCAGCAGTTTCCGGGACAGATACGAGCAGTACTTC
>TRBD1|TRBV5-6|few|TRBJ1-2
CASSLPQGAGNYGYTF
TGTGCCAGCAGCTTGCCCCAGGGGGCGGGGAACTATGGCTACACCTTC
>TRBD1|TRBV25-1|-|TRBJ1-2
CASSGGTGSNYGYTF
TGTGCCAGCAGCGGGGGGACAGGGAGTAACTATGGCTACACCTTC
>-|TRBV6-5|-|TRBJ1-2
CASSYSAGGYGYTF
TGTGCCAGCAGTTACTCGGCAGGAGGGTATGGCTACACCTTC
>-|TRBV29-1|-|TRBJ1-2
CSVEAFGGGETHGYTF
TGCAGCGTTGAAGCCTTTGGTGGGGGAGAAACACATGGCTACACCTTC
>-|TRBV7-8|once|TRBJ1-6
CASSLARQGSSYNSPLHF
TGTGCCAGCAGCTTAGCGCGGCAGGGCAGTTCCTATAATTCACCCCTCCACTTT
>-|TRBV7-9|-|TRBJ1-2
CASSPSRGRGGYGYTF
TGTGCCAGCAGCCCATCGCGGGGCAGGGGCGGGTATGGCTACACCTTC
>TRBD2|TRBV7-9|-|TRBJ2-1
CASSLPWGGYEQFF
TGTGCCAGCAGCTTACCCTGGGGGGGGTATGAGCAGTTCTTC
>-|TRBV12-3/TRBV12-4|-|TRBJ2-7
CASSSGHAYEQYF
TGTGCCAGCAGTTCGGGACACGCCTACGAGCAGTACTTC
>TRBD2|TRBV27|-|TRBJ2-7
CASSLSGLAGANEQYF
TGTGCCAGCAGTTTAAGTGGACTAGCGGGAGCGAACGAGCAGTACTTC